The clone carrying this T cell receptor (delta chain) came up many times. Sequencing covered both gamma and delta TCR chains per sample. TCRdb fed the multiplex PCR reads into CATT to redo clone calling. The sample has tens of thousands of delta-chain clones; about 1.5% are singletons. V shed 0 bases, J shed 8 bases, and the junction held 24 bases outside the gene matches. Germline-derived CDR1 and CDR2 are TSWWSYY and QGS. This CDR3 spans 22 amino acids. This entry is derived from a study of γδ T cells in repeated Plasmodium falciparum infection. On the study more broadly: Samples were taken at baseline, before some infections, and 21 days after each.

Gammadelta T cells were flow-sorted from PBMC into Vgamma9/Vdelta2+ and Vdelta2-negative populations for bulk analysis. J is TRDJ1 and V is TRDV1, with 13 bases that match TRDD3. Sequencing was done on a sample of gamma-delta T cells from blood. The TCR was taken from a pool of human donors (malaria-infected and uninfected, not separated). Here the CDR3 DNA reads TGTGCTCTTGGGGAACTAGTAAAAACTGGGGGATACGCTAGAGGAAGGATAATGAAACTCATCTTT. It is translated as CALGELVKTGGYARGRIMKLIF.